Listed here are 5 T cell receptor beta chains from one sample, sequenced in a study of shared clonotypes between healthy human individuals. The protocol was immunoSEQ multiplex PCR, while the TCRdb copy is restricted to in-frame clones and leaves out a portion. The sample has some 1 million clones, under 80% seen once; the top ten hold 1.4% to 1.5%. The sequencing input was memory CD4+ T cells sorted from blood. Described subset: CD45RA-negative fraction. These receptors originate from a man aged 18 to 29 in good health.

The rearrangement links TRBV5-6 to TRBJ1-4, with D unresolved. CDR3 length: 14 residues. Between the trimmed V and J ends, which lost 0 bases and 8 bases, there was a span of 11 bases. Germline CDR1 SGHDT, CDR2 YYEEEE. The CDR3 loop reads CASSLAMRTEKLFF. DNA of the CDR3: TGTGCCAGCAGCTTGGCCATGAGGACCGAAAAACTGTTTTTT.

The CDR3 DNA sequence: TGTGCCAGCACCTTAGGGGCAGGAAAAAACATTCAGTACTTC. It encodes CASTLGAGKNIQYF. The chain recombines TRBV5-8 with TRBJ2-4, with a possible D match to TRBD1 (5 bases). Trimming shortened V by 6 bases and J by 4 bases, and 14 bases separated the two germline ends. The CDR3 is 14 amino acids. Germline values: CDR1 SGHTS, CDR2 YDEGEE.

The rearrangement joins TRBV9 to TRBJ2-1, with D possibly being TRBD2 (5 bases). CDR1 and CDR2 from the germline V gene are SGDLS and YYNGEE. This CDR3 is built from 18 residues. Deletions cut 1 base from V and 6 bases from J, with 23 bases between. The CDR3 coding sequence is TGTGCCAGCAGCGTAAATCCCACGGGATCACGATATCCCAATGAGCAGTTCTTC. It yields the protein CASSVNPTGSRYPNEQFF.

This rearrangement joins TRBV9 to TRBJ2-1; the D is unclear. The CDR3 covers 19 residues. V lost 0 bases to trimming and J lost 0 bases, with 19 bases between them. Germline CDR1 is SGDLS and CDR2 is YYNGEE. CDR3 nucleotide sequence: TGTGCCAGCAGCGTAGGCCCTGACTCCCGTTTAAGCTCCTACAATGAGCAGTTCTTC. This encodes CASSVGPDSRLSSYNEQFF.

The rearrangement links TRBV18 to TRBJ1-2; D call uncertain. The germline gives CDR1 KGHSH, CDR2 LQKENI. With 2 bases removed from V and 2 bases from J, the gap between germline ends came to 9 bases. The CDR3 consists of 14 residues. The CDR3 loop is CASSPNTRNYGYTF. The CDR3 nucleotides read TGTGCCAGCTCACCAAACACACGGAACTATGGCTACACCTTC.